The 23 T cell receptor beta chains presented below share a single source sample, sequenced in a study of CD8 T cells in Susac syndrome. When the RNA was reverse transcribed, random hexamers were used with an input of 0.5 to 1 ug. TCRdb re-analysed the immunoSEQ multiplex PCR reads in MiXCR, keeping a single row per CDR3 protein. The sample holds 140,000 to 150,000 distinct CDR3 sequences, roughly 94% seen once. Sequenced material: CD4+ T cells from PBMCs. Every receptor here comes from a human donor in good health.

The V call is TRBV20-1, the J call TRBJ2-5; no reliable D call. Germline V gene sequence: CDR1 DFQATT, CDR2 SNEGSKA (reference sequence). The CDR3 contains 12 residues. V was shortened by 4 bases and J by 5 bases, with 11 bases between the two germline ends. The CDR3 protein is CSAIRTLETQYF. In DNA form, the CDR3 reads TGCAGTGCTATAAGGACGCTTGAGACCCAGTACTTC.

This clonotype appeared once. DNA for the CDR3: TGTGCCAGCAGCTTAAACAGTCGGACAGGCACCTACGAGCAGTACTTC. Translation gives CASSLNSRTGTYEQYF. V usage is TRBV7-2 and J usage is TRBJ2-7, with TRBD1 matching over 7 bases. J gave up 2 bases and V 2 bases, and 9 bases lay outside the gene matches. CDR1 SGHTA and CDR2 FQGNSA come from the germline V gene. This CDR3 region has 16 residues.

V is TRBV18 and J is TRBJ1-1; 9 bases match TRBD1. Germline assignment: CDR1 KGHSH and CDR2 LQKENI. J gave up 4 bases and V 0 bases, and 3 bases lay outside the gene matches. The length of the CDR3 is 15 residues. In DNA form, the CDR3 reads TGTGCCAGCTCACCACCGGGACAGGGAAGCACTGAAGCTTTCTTT. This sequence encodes CASSPPGQGSTEAFF.

CDR3 sequence reads: CASSFRAGNTEAFF. The CDR3 nucleotides are TGTGCCAGCAGCTTCCGGGCGGGGAACACTGAAGCTTTCTTT. The V call is TRBV5-6, the J call TRBJ1-1; D not certain. CDR1 SGHDT and CDR2 YYEEEE come from the germline V gene. The CDR3 spans 14 residues. The V gene lost 2 bases and the J gene lost 1 base, with 9 bases spanning the gap.

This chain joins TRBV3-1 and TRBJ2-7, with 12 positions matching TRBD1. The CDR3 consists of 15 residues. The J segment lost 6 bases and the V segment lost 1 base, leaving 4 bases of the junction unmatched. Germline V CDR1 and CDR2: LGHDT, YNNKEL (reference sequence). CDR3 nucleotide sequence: TGTGCCAGCAGCCAAGTGGGACAGGGGGCAATCGAGCAGTACTTC. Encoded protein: CASSQVGQGAIEQYF.

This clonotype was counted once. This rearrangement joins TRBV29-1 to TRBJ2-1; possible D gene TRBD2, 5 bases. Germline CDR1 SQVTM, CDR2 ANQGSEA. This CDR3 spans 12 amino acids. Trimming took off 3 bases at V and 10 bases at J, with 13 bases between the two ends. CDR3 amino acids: CSVDGERLEQFF. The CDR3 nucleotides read TGCAGCGTTGATGGGGAGCGGCTAGAGCAGTTCTTC.

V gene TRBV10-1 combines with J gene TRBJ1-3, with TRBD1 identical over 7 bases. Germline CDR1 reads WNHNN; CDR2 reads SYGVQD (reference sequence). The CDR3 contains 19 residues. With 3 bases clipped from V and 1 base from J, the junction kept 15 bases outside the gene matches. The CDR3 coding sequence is TGCGCCAGCAGTGAACCACCCAGGACAGGACGAGCGTCTGGAAACACCATATATTTT. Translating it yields CASSEPPRTGRASGNTIYF.

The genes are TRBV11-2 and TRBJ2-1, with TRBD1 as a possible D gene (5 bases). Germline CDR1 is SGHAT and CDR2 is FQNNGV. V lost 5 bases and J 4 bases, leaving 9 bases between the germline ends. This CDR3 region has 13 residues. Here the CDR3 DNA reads TGTGCCAGCAGCCGGACATATTACAATGAGCAGTTCTTC. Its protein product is CASSRTYYNEQFF.

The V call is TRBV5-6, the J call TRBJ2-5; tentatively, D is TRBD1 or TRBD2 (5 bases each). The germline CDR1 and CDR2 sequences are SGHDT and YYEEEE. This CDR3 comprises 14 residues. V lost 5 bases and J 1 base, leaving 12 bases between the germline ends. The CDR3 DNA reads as TGTGCCAGCAGGGGGTATGGGACCCAAGAGACCCAGTACTTC. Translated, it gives CASRGYGTQETQYF.

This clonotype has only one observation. The chain's CDR3 is CAWSGSRSPLHF. CDR3 in DNA: TGTGCCTGGAGTGGATCGCGTTCACCCCTCCACTTT. This chain uses TRBV30 with TRBJ1-6, with D hard to call. CDR3 length equals 12 residues. V lost 1 base to trimming and J lost 9 bases, with 7 bases between them. Germline values: CDR1 GTSNPN, CDR2 SVGIG (reference sequence).

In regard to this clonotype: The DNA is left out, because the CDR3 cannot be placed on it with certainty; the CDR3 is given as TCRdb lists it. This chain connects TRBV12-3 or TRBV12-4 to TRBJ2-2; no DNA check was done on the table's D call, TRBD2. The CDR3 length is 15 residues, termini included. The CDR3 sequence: CASRPADGNTGSCFF.

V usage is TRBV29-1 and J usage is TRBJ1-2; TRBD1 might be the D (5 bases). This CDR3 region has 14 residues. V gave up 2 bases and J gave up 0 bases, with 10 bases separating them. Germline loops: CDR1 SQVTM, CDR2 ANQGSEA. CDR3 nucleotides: TGCAGCGTTGAATGGGACGAGCCTAACTATGGCTACACCTTC. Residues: CSVEWDEPNYGYTF.

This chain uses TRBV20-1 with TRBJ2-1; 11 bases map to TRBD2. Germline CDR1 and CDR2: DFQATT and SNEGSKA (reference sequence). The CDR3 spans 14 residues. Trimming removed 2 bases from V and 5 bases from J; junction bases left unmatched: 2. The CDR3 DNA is TGCAGTGCTAGAAAACTAGCGGGAGACAATGAGCAGTTCTTC. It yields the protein CSARKLAGDNEQFF.

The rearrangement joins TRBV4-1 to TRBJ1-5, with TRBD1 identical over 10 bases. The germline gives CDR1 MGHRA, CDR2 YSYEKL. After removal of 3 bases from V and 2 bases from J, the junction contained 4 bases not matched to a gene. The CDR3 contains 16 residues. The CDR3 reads CASSQTGGVGNQPQHF. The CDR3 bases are TGCGCCAGCAGCCAGACAGGGGGCGTGGGCAATCAGCCCCAGCATTTT.

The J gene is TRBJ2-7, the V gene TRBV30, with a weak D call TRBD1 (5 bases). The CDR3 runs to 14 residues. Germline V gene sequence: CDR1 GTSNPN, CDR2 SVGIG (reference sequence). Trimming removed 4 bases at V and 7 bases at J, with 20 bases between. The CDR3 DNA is TGTGCCTGGAATGGGCTTGGGGCCTCCGGGGAGCAGTACTTC. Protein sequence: CAWNGLGASGEQYF. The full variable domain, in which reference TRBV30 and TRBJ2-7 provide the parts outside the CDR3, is SQTIHQWPATLVQPVGSPLSLECTVEGTSNPNLYWYRQAAGRGLQLLFYSVGIGQISSEVPQNLSASRPQDRQFILSSKKLLLSDSGFYLCAWNGLGASGEQYFGPGTRLTVT.

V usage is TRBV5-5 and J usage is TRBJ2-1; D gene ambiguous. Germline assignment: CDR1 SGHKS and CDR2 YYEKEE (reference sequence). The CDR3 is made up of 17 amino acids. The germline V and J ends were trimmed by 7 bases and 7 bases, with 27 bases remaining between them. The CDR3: CASQTTKGGNSVNEQFF. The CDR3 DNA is TGTGCCAGCCAGACAACCAAGGGCGGAAACAGTGTGAATGAGCAGTTCTTC.

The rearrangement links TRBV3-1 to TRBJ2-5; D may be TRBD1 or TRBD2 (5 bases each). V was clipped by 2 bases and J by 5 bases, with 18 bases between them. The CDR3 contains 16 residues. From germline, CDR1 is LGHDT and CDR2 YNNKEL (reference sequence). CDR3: CASSQKGAGGGETQYF. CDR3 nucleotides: TGTGCCAGCAGCCAAAAAGGGGCCGGTGGCGGGGAGACCCAGTACTTC.

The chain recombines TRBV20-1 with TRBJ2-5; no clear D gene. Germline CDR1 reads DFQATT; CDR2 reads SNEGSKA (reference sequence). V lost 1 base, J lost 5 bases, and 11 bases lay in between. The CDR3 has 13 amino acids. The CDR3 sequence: CSARGEFAETQYF. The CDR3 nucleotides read TGCAGTGCTAGAGGAGAGTTCGCGGAGACCCAGTACTTC.

CDR3 sequence (DNA): TGTGCCTGGAGGGGACAGGGGCACTACGAGCAGTACTTC. Its translation: CAWRGQGHYEQYF. The chain employs TRBV30 and TRBJ2-7; 10 nucleotides line up with TRBD1. Germline V CDR1 and CDR2: GTSNPN, SVGIG (reference sequence). Losses at the gene ends were 3 bases for V and 3 bases for J; bases not matched to a gene: 2. This CDR3 contains 13 residues.

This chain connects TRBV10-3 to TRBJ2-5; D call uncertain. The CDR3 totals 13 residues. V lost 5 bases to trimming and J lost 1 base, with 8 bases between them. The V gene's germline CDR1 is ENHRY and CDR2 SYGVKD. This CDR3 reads CAISRVIQETQYF. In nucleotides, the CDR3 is TGTGCCATCAGTAGAGTGATCCAAGAGACCCAGTACTTC.

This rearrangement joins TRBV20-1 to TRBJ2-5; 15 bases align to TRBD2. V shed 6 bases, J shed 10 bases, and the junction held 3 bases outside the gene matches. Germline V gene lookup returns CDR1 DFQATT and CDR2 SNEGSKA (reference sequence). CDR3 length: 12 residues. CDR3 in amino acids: CSAWTSGRDQYF. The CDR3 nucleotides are TGCAGTGCCTGGACTAGCGGGAGGGACCAGTACTTC.

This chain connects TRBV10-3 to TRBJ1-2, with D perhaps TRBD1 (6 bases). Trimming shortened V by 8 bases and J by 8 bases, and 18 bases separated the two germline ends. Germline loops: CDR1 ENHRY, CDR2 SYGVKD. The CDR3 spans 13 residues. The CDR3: CAIRQARDVGYTF. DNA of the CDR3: TGTGCCATCCGACAGGCCCGAGATGTAGGCTACACCTTC.

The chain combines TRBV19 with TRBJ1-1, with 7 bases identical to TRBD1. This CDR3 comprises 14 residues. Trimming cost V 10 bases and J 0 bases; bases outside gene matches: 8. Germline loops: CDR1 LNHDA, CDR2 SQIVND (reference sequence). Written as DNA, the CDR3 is TGTGCCACGCGACAGGGAGCCTTGAACACTGAAGCTTTCTTT. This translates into CATRQGALNTEAFF.